This T cell receptor beta chain derives from a study of shared clonotypes between healthy human individuals. Study-wide results and limits: Among a handful of donors, approximately 4.6% of naive CD4 clonotypes were found in common.

Germline lookup yields CDR1 SGHTA and CDR2 FQGNSA. CDR3 length: 15 residues. Trimming removed 2 bases from V and 3 bases from J, with 12 bases in between. On this clone itself: The antigen is undetermined. Other DNA variants within this sample encode the same CDR3.

Donation came from healthy HIV-negative adults that had no recent acute infections or vaccinations. Within Nashville, Tennessee resided all donors, each a Caucasian adult. TCRdb keeps only in-frame clones here, not all; method: immunoSEQ multiplex PCR. Of approximately 1,000,000 clones in the sample, about 80% are singletons; the top ten hold 0.5% to 0.6%. V is TRBV7-2 and J is TRBJ2-3; TRBD1 might be the D (6 bases). This sequence originates from a man aged 18 to 35 in good health. Some clones in this sample may be carry-over from other donors' samples. Sequenced input: memory CD4+ T cells from PBMCs. Subset of the sample: CD45RA-negative fraction. The CDR3 DNA is TGTGCCAGCAGCTTATTCGGGCAGGGGACAGATACGCAGTATTTT. This gives the protein CASSLFGQGTDTQYF.